This TCR beta chain was recovered during a study of shared clonotypes between healthy human individuals. Study conclusions and caveats: What rarefaction showed was incomplete sorted-subset sequencing despite large depth.

This table comes from immunoSEQ multiplex PCR, and its TCRdb copy is limited to in-frame clones, with some not included. This sample yields 1,400,000 or so clones, of which about 98.5% are seen a single time; 0.36% belongs to the top ten. V lost 3 bases, J lost 10 bases, and 16 bases lay in between. The length of the CDR3 is 14 residues. Germline V lookup: CDR1 SGHRS, CDR2 YFSETQ. Remarks on this clone: The antigen remains undetermined.

The rearrangement joins TRBV5-1 to TRBJ1-4, with TRBD1 as a possible D gene (5 bases). The sequencing sample was made of naive CD4+ T cells sorted from blood. Indicated subset: CD45RA+ positively selected. This receptor was identified in a man in his thirties or forties in good health. The chain's CDR3 is CASSSRVGGGKLFF. The CDR3 DNA is TGCGCCAGCAGCTCCCGTGTTGGGGGGGGAAAACTGTTTTTT.